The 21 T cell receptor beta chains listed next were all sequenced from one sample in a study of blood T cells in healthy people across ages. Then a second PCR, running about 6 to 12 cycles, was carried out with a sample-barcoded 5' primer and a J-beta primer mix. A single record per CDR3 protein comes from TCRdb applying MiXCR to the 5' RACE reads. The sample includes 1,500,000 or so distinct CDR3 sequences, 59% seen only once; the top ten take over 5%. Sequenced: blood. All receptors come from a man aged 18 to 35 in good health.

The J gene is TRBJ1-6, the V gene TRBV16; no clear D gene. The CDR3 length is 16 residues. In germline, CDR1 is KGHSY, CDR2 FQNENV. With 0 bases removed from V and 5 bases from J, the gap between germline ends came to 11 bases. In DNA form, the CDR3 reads TGTGCCAGCAGCCAATCGCTAACAGTTAATAATTCACCCCTCCACTTT. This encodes CASSQSLTVNNSPLHF.

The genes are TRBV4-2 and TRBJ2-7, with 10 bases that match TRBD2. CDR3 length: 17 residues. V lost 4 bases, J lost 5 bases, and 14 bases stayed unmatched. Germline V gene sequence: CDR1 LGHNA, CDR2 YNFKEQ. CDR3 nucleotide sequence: TGTGCCAGCAGCCTCCTGGCCCCAGCGGGGGGGTTCCACGAGCAGTACTTC. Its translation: CASSLLAPAGGFHEQYF.

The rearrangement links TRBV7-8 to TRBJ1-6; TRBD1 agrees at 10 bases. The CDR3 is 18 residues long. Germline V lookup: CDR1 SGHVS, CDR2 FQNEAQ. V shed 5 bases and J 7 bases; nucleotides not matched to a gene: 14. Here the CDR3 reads CASSRGQGDEGENSPLHF. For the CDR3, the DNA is TGTGCCAGCAGCCGTGGACAGGGGGATGAGGGGGAAAATTCACCCCTCCACTTT.

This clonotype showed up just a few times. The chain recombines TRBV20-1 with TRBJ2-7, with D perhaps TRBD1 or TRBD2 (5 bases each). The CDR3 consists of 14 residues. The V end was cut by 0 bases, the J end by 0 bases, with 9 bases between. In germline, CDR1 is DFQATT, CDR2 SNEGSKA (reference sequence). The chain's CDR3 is CSARDWGSSYEQYF. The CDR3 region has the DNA TGCAGTGCTAGAGATTGGGGGAGCTCCTACGAGCAGTACTTC.

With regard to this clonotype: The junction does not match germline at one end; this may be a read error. CDR3 residues: CTSSQVDHNEQFF. The DNA of the CDR3 is TGTACCAGCAGCCAAGTTGACCACAATGAGCAGTTCTTC. The chain employs TRBV14 and TRBJ2-1; the D is unclear. CDR3 size: 13 residues. Per the germline V gene, CDR1 is SGHDN and CDR2 is FVKESK.

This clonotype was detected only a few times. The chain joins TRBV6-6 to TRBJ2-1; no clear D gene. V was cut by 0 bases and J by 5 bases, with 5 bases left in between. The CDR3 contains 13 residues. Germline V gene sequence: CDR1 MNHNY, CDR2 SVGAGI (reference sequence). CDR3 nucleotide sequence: TGTGCCAGCAGTTACTCGTGGCACAATGAGCAGTTCTTC. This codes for CASSYSWHNEQFF.

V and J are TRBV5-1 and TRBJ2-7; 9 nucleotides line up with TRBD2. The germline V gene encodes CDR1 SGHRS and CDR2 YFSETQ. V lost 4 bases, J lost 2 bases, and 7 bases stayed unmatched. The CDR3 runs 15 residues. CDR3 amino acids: CASSESREGPYEQYF. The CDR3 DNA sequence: TGCGCCAGCAGCGAGTCGCGGGAGGGCCCCTACGAGCAGTACTTC.

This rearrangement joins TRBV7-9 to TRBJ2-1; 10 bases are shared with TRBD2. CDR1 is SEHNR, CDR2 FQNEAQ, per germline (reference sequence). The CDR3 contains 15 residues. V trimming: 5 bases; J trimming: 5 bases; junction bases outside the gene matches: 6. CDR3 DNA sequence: TGTGCCAGCAGCGAAGCGGGAGGGCCCCACAATGAGCAGTTCTTC. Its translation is CASSEAGGPHNEQFF. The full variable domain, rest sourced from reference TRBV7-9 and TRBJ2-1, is DTGVSQNPRHKITKRGQNVTFRCDPISEHNRLYWYRQTLGQGPEFLTYFQNEAQLEKSRLLSDRFSAERPKGSFSTLEIQRTEQGDSAMYLCASSEAGGPHNEQFFGPGTRLTVL.

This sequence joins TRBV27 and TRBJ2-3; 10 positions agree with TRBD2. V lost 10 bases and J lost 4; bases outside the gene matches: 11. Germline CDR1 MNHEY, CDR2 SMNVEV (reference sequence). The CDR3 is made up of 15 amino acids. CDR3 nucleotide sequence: TGTGCCACCAAACCGCTAGCGGGAGTGTCAGATACGCAGTATTTT. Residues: CATKPLAGVSDTQYF.

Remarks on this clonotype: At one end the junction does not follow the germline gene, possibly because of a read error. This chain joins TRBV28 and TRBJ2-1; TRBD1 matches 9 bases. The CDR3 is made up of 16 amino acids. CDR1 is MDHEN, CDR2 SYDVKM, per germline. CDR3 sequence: CACSAGDRVAQTQQFF. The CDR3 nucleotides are TGTGCCTGCAGTGCTGGGGACAGGGTGGCCCAAACTCAGCAGTTCTTC. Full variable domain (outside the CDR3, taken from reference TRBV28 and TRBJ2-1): DVKVTQSSRYLVKRTGEKVFLECVQDMDHENMFWYRQDPGLGLRLIYFSYDVKMKEKGDIPEGYSVSREKKERFSLILESASTNQTSMYLCACSAGDRVAQTQQFFGPGTRLTVL.

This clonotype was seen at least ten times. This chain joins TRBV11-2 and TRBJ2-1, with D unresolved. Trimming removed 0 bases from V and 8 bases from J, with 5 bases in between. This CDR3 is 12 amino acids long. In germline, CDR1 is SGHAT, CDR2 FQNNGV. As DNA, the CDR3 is TGTGCCAGCAGCTTAGATCTGTATGAGCAGTTCTTC. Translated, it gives CASSLDLYEQFF.

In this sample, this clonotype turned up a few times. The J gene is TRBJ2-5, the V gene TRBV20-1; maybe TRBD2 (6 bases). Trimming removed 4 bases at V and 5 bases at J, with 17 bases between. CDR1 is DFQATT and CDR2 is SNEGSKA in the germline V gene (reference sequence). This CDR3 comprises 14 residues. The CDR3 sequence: CSAISLATPETQYF. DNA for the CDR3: TGCAGTGCTATCTCGCTAGCGACCCCGGAGACCCAGTACTTC.

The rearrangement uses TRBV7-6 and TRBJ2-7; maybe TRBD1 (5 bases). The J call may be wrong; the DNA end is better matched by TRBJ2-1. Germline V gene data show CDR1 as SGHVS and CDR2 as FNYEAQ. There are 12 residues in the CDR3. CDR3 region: CASRDRYNEQFF. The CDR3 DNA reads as TGTGCCAGCAGAGACAGATACAATGAGCAGTTCTTC.

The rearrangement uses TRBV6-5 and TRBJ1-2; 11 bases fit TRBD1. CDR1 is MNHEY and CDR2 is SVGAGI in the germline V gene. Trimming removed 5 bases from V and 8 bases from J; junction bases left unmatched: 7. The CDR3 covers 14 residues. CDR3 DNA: TGTGCCAGCAGTCGAGGGACAGGGGGATACGGCTACACCTTC. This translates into CASSRGTGGYGYTF.

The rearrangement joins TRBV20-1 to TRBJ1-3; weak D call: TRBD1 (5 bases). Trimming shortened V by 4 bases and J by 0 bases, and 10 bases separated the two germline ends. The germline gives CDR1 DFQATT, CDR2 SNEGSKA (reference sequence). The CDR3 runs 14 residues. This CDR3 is CSAKNRISGNTIYF. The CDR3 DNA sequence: TGCAGTGCTAAAAACAGGATCTCTGGAAACACCATATATTTT.

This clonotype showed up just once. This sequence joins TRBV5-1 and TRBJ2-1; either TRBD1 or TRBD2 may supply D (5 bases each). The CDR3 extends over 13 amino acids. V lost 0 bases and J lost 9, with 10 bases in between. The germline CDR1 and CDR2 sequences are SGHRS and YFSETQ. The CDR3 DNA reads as TGCGCCAGCAGCTTGGGCACCGGGACTGAGCAGTTCTTC. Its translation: CASSLGTGTEQFF. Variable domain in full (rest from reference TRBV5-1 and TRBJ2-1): KAGVTQTPRYLIKTRGQQVTLSCSPISGHRSVSWYQQTPGQGLQFLFEYFSETQRNKGNFPGRFSGRQFSNSRSEMNVSTLELGDSALYLCASSLGTGTEQFFGPGTRLTVL.

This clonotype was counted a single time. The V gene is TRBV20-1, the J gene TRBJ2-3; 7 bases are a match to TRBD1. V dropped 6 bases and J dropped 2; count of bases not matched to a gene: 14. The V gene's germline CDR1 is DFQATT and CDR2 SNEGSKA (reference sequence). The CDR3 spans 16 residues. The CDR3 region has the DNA TGCAGTGCAGATGGGACAGCTACTCCGGACACAGATACGCAGTATTTT. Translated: CSADGTATPDTDTQYF.

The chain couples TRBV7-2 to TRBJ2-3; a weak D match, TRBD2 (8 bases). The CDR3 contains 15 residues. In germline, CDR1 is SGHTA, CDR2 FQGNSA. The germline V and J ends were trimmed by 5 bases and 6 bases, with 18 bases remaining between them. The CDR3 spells CASSPLGGGRDTQYF. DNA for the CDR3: TGTGCCAGCAGCCCTCTAGGGGGCGGGAGGGATACGCAGTATTTT.

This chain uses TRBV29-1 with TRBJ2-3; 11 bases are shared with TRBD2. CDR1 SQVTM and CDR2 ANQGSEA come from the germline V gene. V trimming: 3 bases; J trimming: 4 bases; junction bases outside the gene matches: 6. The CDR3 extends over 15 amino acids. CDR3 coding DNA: TGCAGCGTTGACCCGACTAGCGGGGTCTCAGATACGCAGTATTTT. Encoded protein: CSVDPTSGVSDTQYF.

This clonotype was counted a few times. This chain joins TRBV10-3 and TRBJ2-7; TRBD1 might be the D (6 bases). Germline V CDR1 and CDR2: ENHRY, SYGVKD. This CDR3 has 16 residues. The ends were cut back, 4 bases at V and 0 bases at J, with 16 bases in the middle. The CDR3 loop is CAISGRTAGISYEQYF. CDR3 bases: TGTGCCATCAGTGGTAGGACAGCCGGAATCTCCTACGAGCAGTACTTC.

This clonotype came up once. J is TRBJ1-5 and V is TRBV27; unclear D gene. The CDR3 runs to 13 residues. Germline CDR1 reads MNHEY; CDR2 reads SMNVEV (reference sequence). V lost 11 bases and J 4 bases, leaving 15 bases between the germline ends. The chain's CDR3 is CAWIRRRNQPQHF. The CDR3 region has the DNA TGTGCCTGGATCAGGCGTCGGAATCAGCCCCAGCATTTT.